These 31 T cell receptor beta chains came from one sample sequenced in a study of response to subunit inactivated influenza vaccine. TCRdb fed the RT-PCR reads into MiXCR, producing one record per CDR3 protein. The sample comprises 650,000 to 700,000 distinct CDR3 sequences, around 16% of which are singletons, and roughly 10% rests with the top ten. The sample here was PBMCs from blood, taken about 13 days after vaccination. All receptors come from a man aged 45-65 years who received an inactivated influenza vaccine.

This clonotype came up a few times. The V gene is TRBV4-3, the J gene TRBJ1-4; TRBD1 is a possible D gene (6 bases). The ends were cut back, 3 bases at V and 8 bases at J, with 16 bases in the middle. The V gene's germline CDR1 is LGHNA and CDR2 YSLEER. The length of the CDR3 is 15 residues. The CDR3 protein is CASSQLHRAGEKLFF. Written as DNA, the CDR3 is TGCGCCAGCAGCCAGCTACACAGGGCTGGGGAAAAACTGTTTTTT.

This clonotype occurred a few times. The chain employs TRBV5-1 and TRBJ1-2; D possibly corresponds to TRBD1 (5 bases). The CDR3 extends over 12 amino acids. Deletions cut 4 bases from V and 8 bases from J, with 12 bases between. Per the germline V gene, CDR1 is SGHRS and CDR2 is YFSETQ. The CDR3 DNA follows: TGCGCCAGCAGCCAGTCGACAGCGGGCTACACCTTC. As protein: CASSQSTAGYTF.

V gene TRBV20-1 combines with J gene TRBJ1-1, with 7 bases identical to TRBD1. There are 14 residues in the CDR3. V was clipped by 5 bases and J by 4 bases; unmatched bases: 10. The germline gives CDR1 DFQATT, CDR2 SNEGSKA (reference sequence). The CDR3 region has the DNA TGCAGTGCTTCGACAGGGTACGCGGGCACTGAAGCTTTCTTT. This encodes CSASTGYAGTEAFF.

The table lists this clonotype with many counts. This chain uses TRBV30 with TRBJ1-1; D remains ambiguous. The CDR3 extends over 12 amino acids. Germline-derived CDR1 and CDR2 are GTSNPN and SVGIG (reference sequence). V was shortened by 0 bases and J by 1 base, with 3 bases between the two germline ends. The CDR3 bases are TGTGCCTGGAGTGTTGGGAACACTGAAGCTTTCTTT. It encodes CAWSVGNTEAFF.

This clonotype was recorded a few times. V and J are TRBV20-1 and TRBJ2-3; D may match TRBD1 or TRBD2 (6 bases each). The V gene's germline CDR1 is DFQATT and CDR2 SNEGSKA (reference sequence). The CDR3 covers 16 residues. V was pared by 0 bases and J by 1 base, with 14 bases between. The CDR3 region is CSARDDWGAGTDTQYF. The CDR3 DNA reads as TGCAGTGCTAGAGATGATTGGGGGGCTGGCACAGATACGCAGTATTTT.

There are a few counts of this clonotype. The gene calls are TRBV6-2 or TRBV6-3 and TRBJ2-1; D is possibly TRBD2 (6 bases). V lost 6 bases and J lost 9, with 15 bases in between. Per germline, CDR1 MNHEY and CDR2 SVGEGT. The CDR3 loop spans 13 amino acids. The CDR3 spells CASSRTSFGEQFF. DNA of the CDR3: TGTGCCAGCAGCCGAACTAGCTTTGGTGAGCAGTTCTTC.

This clonotype was detected a few times. Here the CDR3 DNA reads TGTGCCAGCAGCCATACAGGGGGCTTCGGCACCGGGGAGCTGTTTTTT. Amino acids: CASSHTGGFGTGELFF. The J gene is TRBJ2-2, the V gene TRBV3-1; 9 bases are a match to TRBD1. The CDR3 has 16 amino acids. V shed 3 bases, J shed 4 bases, and the junction held 6 bases outside the gene matches. The germline gives CDR1 LGHDT, CDR2 YNNKEL (reference sequence).

The chain joins TRBV6-5 to TRBJ1-1; 12 bases agree with TRBD1. The CDR3 contains 15 residues. V lost 2 bases, J lost 6 bases, and 4 bases stayed unmatched. In germline, CDR1 is MNHEY, CDR2 SVGAGI. CDR3 sequence (DNA): TGTGCCAGCAGTTACGGGACAGGGGGCGCCGCTGAAGCTTTCTTT. As protein: CASSYGTGGAAEAFF.

This clonotype was seen a few times. This chain connects TRBV4-2 to TRBJ2-1; the match to TRBD2 covers 9 bases. Germline trimming cut 4 bases from V and 5 bases from J; bases unmatched to any gene: 9. The CDR3 has 16 amino acids. Per the germline V gene, CDR1 is LGHNA and CDR2 is YNFKEQ. CDR3 region: CASSPKGASGNNEQFF. The CDR3 DNA follows: TGTGCCAGCAGCCCCAAGGGGGCTAGCGGGAACAATGAGCAGTTCTTC.

For the CDR3, the DNA is TGTGCCAGCAGCTTAATTACAGGGTGGACCGGGGAGCTGTTTTTT. Its translation is CASSLITGWTGELFF. This chain links TRBV7-8 with TRBJ2-2; tentatively, D is TRBD1 (6 bases). Germline CDR1 is SGHVS and CDR2 is FQNEAQ. Trimming shortened V by 2 bases and J by 5 bases, and 12 bases separated the two germline ends. This CDR3 spans 15 amino acids.

This clonotype was observed a handful of times. The chain uses TRBV7-2 and TRBJ2-1, with D unclear. The V gene lost 3 bases and the J gene lost 7 bases, with 10 bases spanning the gap. Germline V gene lookup returns CDR1 SGHTA and CDR2 FQGNSA. The CDR3 length is 13 residues. The CDR3 protein is CASSFLLKNEQFF. In DNA, the CDR3 is TGTGCCAGCAGCTTTCTCCTGAAGAATGAGCAGTTCTTC. The full variable domain, in which reference TRBV7-2 and TRBJ2-1 provide the parts outside the CDR3, is GAGVSQSPSNKVTEKGKDVELRCDPISGHTALYWYRQSLGQGLEFLIYFQGNSAPDKSGLPSDRFSAERTGGSVSTLTIQRTQQEDSAVYLCASSFLLKNEQFFGPGTRLTVL.

This clonotype occurred many times. This sequence joins TRBV5-6 and TRBJ2-7; unclear D gene. The CDR3 sequence is 16 residues long. V was clipped by 0 bases and J by 1 base, with 14 bases between them. CDR1 is SGHDT, CDR2 YYEEEE, per germline. The CDR3 nucleotides are TGTGCCAGCAGCTTGGTAAGGTACGACACGTCCTACGAGCAGTACTTC. This gives the protein CASSLVRYDTSYEQYF.

This clonotype was seen more than once but under ten times. The CDR3 coding sequence is TGTGCCAGCTCACCTTCTGAGCCGGCGGACATTCAGTACTTC. Protein sequence: CASSPSEPADIQYF. The chain is built from TRBV18 and TRBJ2-4; no firm D call. Germline CDR1 and CDR2: KGHSH and LQKENI. V lost 3 bases to trimming and J lost 8 bases, with 14 bases between them. The CDR3 covers 14 residues. Supplemented by reference TRBV18 and TRBJ2-4, the full variable domain reads NAGVMQNPRHLVRRRGQEARLRCSPMKGHSHVYWYRQLPEEGLKFMVYLQKENIIDESGMPKERFSAEFPKEGPSILRIQQVVRGDSAAYFCASSPSEPADIQYFGAGTRLSVL.

J is TRBJ1-4 and V is TRBV30; possibly TRBD1 for D (6 bases). V was trimmed by 3 bases and J by 2 bases, leaving 13 bases between them. The length of the CDR3 is 15 residues. The germline V gene encodes CDR1 GTSNPN and CDR2 SVGIG (reference sequence). The CDR3 DNA is TGTGCCTGGAGGAGATGGGGGCCTACTAATGAAAAACTGTTTTTT. It is translated as CAWRRWGPTNEKLFF.

This clonotype turned up a few times. At one of its ends the junction is not consistent with the germline gene, which may arise from a read error. This chain links TRBV5-1 with TRBJ2-2, with D unclear. Germline lookup yields CDR1 SGHRS and CDR2 YFSETQ. This CDR3 comprises 14 residues. The CDR3 spells CASSLGLVTGELFF. CDR3 DNA: TGTGCCAGCAGCTTAGGGCTGGTCACCGGGGAGCTGTTTTTT.

The sample holds a few counts of this clonotype. The CDR3 sequence is CASSLILSPRTIGGNEQFF. Written as DNA, the CDR3 is TGTGCCAGCAGCTTAATCCTCTCGCCCAGGACAATTGGGGGCAATGAGCAGTTCTTC. The chain combines TRBV11-1 with TRBJ2-1; D may be TRBD1 or TRBD2 (5 bases each). Germline CDR1 SGHAT, CDR2 FQDESV (reference sequence). The V end lost 2 bases, the J end lost 6 bases, and 26 bases lay between the germline ends. The CDR3 is made up of 19 amino acids. The whole variable domain, remainder taken from reference TRBV11-1 and TRBJ2-1, is EAEVAQSPRYKITEKSQAVAFWCDPISGHATLYWYRQILGQGPELLVQFQDESVVDDSQLPKDRFSAERLKGVDSTLKIQPAELGDSAMYLCASSLILSPRTIGGNEQFFGPGTRLTVL.

The chain couples TRBV20-1 to TRBJ2-3; TRBD2 matches at 14 bases. Germline-derived CDR1 and CDR2 are DFQATT and SNEGSKA (reference sequence). CDR3 size: 14 residues. After removal of 6 bases from V and 4 bases from J, the junction contained 3 bases not matched to a gene. Here the CDR3 DNA reads TGCAGTGCACAGGGACTAGCGGGAGCAGATACGCAGTATTTT. The encoded protein is CSAQGLAGADTQYF.

A few counts support this clonotype. This sequence joins TRBV10-3 and TRBJ2-7; a possible D gene is TRBD1 (5 bases). With 0 bases removed from V and 3 bases from J, the gap between germline ends came to 18 bases. The CDR3 totals 17 residues. From germline, CDR1 is ENHRY and CDR2 SYGVKD. CDR3 region: CAISESIIVQVNYEQYF. For the CDR3, the DNA is TGTGCCATCAGTGAGTCGATAATCGTACAGGTAAACTACGAGCAGTACTTC.

This clonotype was detected many times. V and J are TRBV5-1 and TRBJ1-1, with D unresolved. Per germline, CDR1 SGHRS and CDR2 YFSETQ. This CDR3 comprises 12 residues. V lost 5 bases, J lost 5 bases, and 10 bases lay in between. CDR3 sequence reads: CASSTGGTEAFF. The CDR3 DNA sequence: TGCGCCAGCAGTACGGGAGGGACTGAAGCTTTCTTT. The full variable domain, in which reference TRBV5-1 and TRBJ1-1 provide the parts outside the CDR3, is KAGVTQTPRYLIKTRGQQVTLSCSPISGHRSVSWYQQTPGQGLQFLFEYFSETQRNKGNFPGRFSGRQFSNSRSEMNVSTLELGDSALYLCASSTGGTEAFFGQGTRLTVV.

There are a few counts of this clonotype. The V call is TRBV20-1, the J call TRBJ2-1; 7 bases are a match to TRBD1. Looked up from germline, CDR1 is DFQATT and CDR2 is SNEGSKA (reference sequence). The CDR3 runs to 14 residues. This CDR3 reads CSRGSGRGSNEQFF. In DNA form, the CDR3 reads TGCTCCCGAGGGAGTGGCAGGGGGAGCAATGAGCAGTTCTTC.

This clonotype was detected ten times or more. This chain connects TRBV7-9 to TRBJ2-7; D possibly corresponds to TRBD1 (5 bases). Between the trimmed V and J ends, which lost 8 bases and 4 bases, there was a span of 12 bases. Germline CDR1 is SEHNR and CDR2 is FQNEAQ (reference sequence). This CDR3 comprises 12 residues. The CDR3 sequence is CASAQGSYEQYF. In DNA form, the CDR3 reads TGTGCCAGCGCTCAGGGAAGTTACGAGCAGTACTTC.

The J gene is TRBJ2-7, the V gene TRBV7-2, with a weak D call TRBD1 (5 bases). Germline CDR1 is SGHTA and CDR2 is FQGNSA. The CDR3 is 16 residues long. Trimming took 1 base from V and 3 from J, leaving 16 bases between them. The CDR3 loop is CASSLEAMQGYYEQYF. The CDR3 DNA reads TGTGCCAGCAGCTTAGAAGCCATGCAGGGCTACTACGAGCAGTACTTC. Drawing the rest from reference TRBV7-2 and TRBJ2-7, the complete variable domain is GAGVSQSPSNKVTEKGKDVELRCDPISGHTALYWYRQSLGQGLEFLIYFQGNSAPDKSGLPSDRFSAERTGGSVSTLTIQRTQQEDSAVYLCASSLEAMQGYYEQYFGPGTRLTVT.

J is TRBJ1-2 and V is TRBV5-1; possible D gene TRBD1, 6 bases. Trimming took 2 bases from V and 2 from J, leaving 13 bases between them. CDR1 is SGHRS and CDR2 is YFSETQ in the germline V gene. CDR3 size: 15 residues. The CDR3 here is CASSFLSGENYGYTF. The DNA of the CDR3 is TGCGCCAGCAGCTTTTTGTCAGGGGAAAACTATGGCTACACCTTC.

This chain joins TRBV9 and TRBJ2-1; D is tentatively TRBD1 or TRBD2 (5 bases each). This CDR3 contains 16 residues. V shed 4 bases and J shed 0 bases, with 14 bases lying between them. The germline gives CDR1 SGDLS, CDR2 YYNGEE. CDR3 in DNA: TGTGCCAGCAGCCCTCTCGGGGACCCCTCCTACAATGAGCAGTTCTTC. Translated, it gives CASSPLGDPSYNEQFF. Combining the CDR3 with reference TRBV9 and TRBJ2-1 gives the whole variable domain DSGVTQTPKHLITATGQRVTLRCSPRSGDLSVYWYQQSLDQGLQFLIQYYNGEERAKGNILERFSAQQFPDLHSELNLSSLELGDSALYFCASSPLGDPSYNEQFFGPGTRLTVL.

V gene TRBV12-3 or TRBV12-4 combines with J gene TRBJ1-5; D remains unclear. The CDR3 extends over 12 amino acids. Deletions cut 6 bases from V and 4 bases from J, with 7 bases between. The CDR3 DNA follows: TGTGCCAGCAGGGACGGTAATCAGCCCCAGCATTTT. It translates to CASRDGNQPQHF.

The chain joins TRBV12-3 or TRBV12-4 to TRBJ2-2, with D perhaps being TRBD1 or TRBD2 (6 bases each). The V end lost 7 bases, the J end lost 0 bases, and 18 bases lay between the germline ends. There are 17 residues in the CDR3. The chain's CDR3 is CASIDRDGGPNTGELFF. The CDR3 nucleotides are TGTGCCAGCATAGATCGAGATGGGGGGCCGAACACCGGGGAGCTGTTTTTT.

In its sample, this clonotype was seen a few times. The V and J genes are TRBV15 and TRBJ2-1, with TRBD2 matching over 9 bases. J gave up 0 bases and V 4 bases, and 1 base lay outside the gene matches. The germline CDR1 and CDR2 sequences are LNHNV and YYDKDF (reference sequence). The CDR3 has 15 amino acids. In DNA, the CDR3 is TGTGCCACCAGCAATAGCGGGGGCTCCTACAATGAGCAGTTCTTC. Translated: CATSNSGGSYNEQFF.

The chain is built from TRBV30 and TRBJ2-7; a possible D gene is TRBD1 (6 bases). The V end lost 2 bases, the J end lost 4 bases, and 15 bases lay between the germline ends. Germline V CDR1 and CDR2: GTSNPN, SVGIG (reference sequence). This CDR3 has 14 amino acids. The CDR3 DNA sequence: TGTGCCTGGAGTAAACGACAGGCGCATTACGAGCAGTACTTC. Translation gives CAWSKRQAHYEQYF.

The chain is built from TRBV4-2 and TRBJ1-2; 9 bases align to TRBD1. Germline assignment: CDR1 LGHNA and CDR2 YNFKEQ. The CDR3 has 14 residues. Losses at the gene ends were 1 base for V and 8 bases for J; bases not matched to a gene: 5. The CDR3 region has the DNA TGTGCCAGCAGCCAAGGGGGACAGGGTAAAGGCTACACCTTC. It codes for CASSQGGQGKGYTF.

There are a few counts of this clonotype. V usage is TRBV6-2 or TRBV6-3 and J usage is TRBJ1-6; 10 positions match TRBD1. Trimming at V came to 4 bases and at J to 10 bases, leaving 4 bases not matched to a gene. This CDR3 has 14 amino acids. From germline, CDR1 is MNHEY and CDR2 SVGEGT. CDR3 amino acids: CASSFRDRGSPLHF. The CDR3 bases are TGTGCCAGCAGTTTCCGGGACAGGGGCTCACCCCTCCACTTT.

This sequence joins TRBV5-6 and TRBJ2-3, with D unresolved. The CDR3 extends over 13 amino acids. V was trimmed by 2 bases and J by 9 bases, leaving 13 bases between them. Per the germline V gene, CDR1 is SGHDT and CDR2 is YYEEEE. The CDR3 coding sequence is TGTGCCAGCAGCTTCGGATACAGCATGACGCAGTATTTT. Amino acids: CASSFGYSMTQYF. Complete variable domain (other parts from reference TRBV5-6 and TRBJ2-3): DAGVTQSPTHLIKTRGQQVTLRCSPKSGHDTVSWYQQALGQGPQFIFQYYEEEERQRGNFPDRFSGHQFPNYSSELNVNALLLGDSALYLCASSFGYSMTQYFGPGTRLTVL.